Listed here are 21 T cell receptor beta chains from one sample, sequenced in a study of PD-1 blockade in classical Hodgkin lymphoma. All trial patients relapsed after autologous stem cell transplantation. TCRdb keeps only in-frame clones here, not all; method: immunoSEQ multiplex PCR. The data hold under 5,500 clones, with around three fifths observed a single time. Sequencing used peripheral blood mononuclear cells (PBMCs), obtained at baseline. These receptors were collected from a human donor with classical Hodgkin lymphoma.

The chain links TRBV13 to TRBJ1-2; D is unresolved. This CDR3 has 15 residues. Trimming cost V 1 base and J 0 bases, with 9 bases left between them. The germline gives CDR1 PRHDT, CDR2 FYEKMQ (reference sequence). The CDR3 bases are TGTGCCAGCAGCTTAGCGGGTTTAGCTAACTATGGCTACACCTTC. It encodes CASSLAGLANYGYTF. Together with reference TRBV13 and TRBJ1-2, the CDR3 gives the full variable domain: AAGVIQSPRHLIKEKRETATLKCYPIPRHDTVYWYQQGPGQDPQFLISFYEKMQSDKGSIPDRFSAQQFSDYHSELNMSSLELGDSALYFCASSLAGLANYGYTFGSGTRLTVV.

This clone was observed a few times. J is TRBJ1-2 and V is TRBV25-1; 7 bases map to TRBD1. The CDR3 is made up of 12 amino acids. Trimming removed 4 bases from V and 7 bases from J; junction bases left unmatched: 3. Germline V gene lookup returns CDR1 MGHDK and CDR2 SYGVNS. The CDR3 bases are TGTGCCAGCAGTGCTGACAGGGCTGGCTACACCTTC. It codes for CASSADRAGYTF.

The rearrangement links TRBV18 to TRBJ1-2; D not certain. CDR1 KGHSH and CDR2 LQKENI come from the germline V gene. V dropped 5 bases and J dropped 3 bases, with 10 bases sitting between them. The length of the CDR3 is 13 residues. The CDR3 DNA sequence: TGTGCCAGCTCAGTAGGGCCCTACTATGGCTACACCTTC. Residues: CASSVGPYYGYTF.

This rearrangement joins TRBV13 to TRBJ2-1, with TRBD2 identical over 15 bases. CDR1 PRHDT and CDR2 FYEKMQ come from the germline V gene (reference sequence). Trimming took 6 bases from V and 9 from J; bases not matched to a gene: 3. This CDR3 region has 14 residues. CDR3 loop: CASSGTSGRSEQFF. The CDR3 nucleotides read TGTGCCAGCAGTGGGACTAGCGGGAGGTCTGAGCAGTTCTTC.

V usage is TRBV6-1 and J usage is TRBJ2-6; D possibly corresponds to TRBD1 (6 bases). Trimming removed 6 bases from V and 4 bases from J, with 10 bases in between. Germline V gives CDR1 MNHNS, CDR2 SASEGT. CDR3 length: 14 residues. CDR3 protein: CASRAGAGANVLTF. CDR3 nucleotides: TGTGCCAGCAGAGCAGGGGCCGGGGCCAACGTCCTGACTTTC.

The chain links TRBV13 to TRBJ2-7, with 7 bases identical to TRBD1. Germline V gives CDR1 PRHDT, CDR2 FYEKMQ (reference sequence). The CDR3 is made up of 15 amino acids. V was clipped by 3 bases and J by 6 bases; unmatched bases: 11. CDR3 sequence: CASSFGQVKFGEQYF. The CDR3 DNA reads as TGTGCCAGCAGCTTTGGACAGGTAAAATTTGGCGAGCAGTACTTC. Drawing the rest from reference TRBV13 and TRBJ2-7, the complete variable domain is AAGVIQSPRHLIKEKRETATLKCYPIPRHDTVYWYQQGPGQDPQFLISFYEKMQSDKGSIPDRFSAQQFSDYHSELNMSSLELGDSALYFCASSFGQVKFGEQYFGPGTRLTVT.

The J gene is TRBJ1-4, the V gene TRBV11-2, with TRBD1 identical over 7 bases. The CDR3 is 14 amino acids. Germline loops: CDR1 SGHAT, CDR2 FQNNGV. V was clipped by 7 bases and J by 4 bases; unmatched bases: 6. DNA of the CDR3: TGTGCCAGCAACATGGGACAGCTTAATGAAAAACTGTTTTTT. Its protein product is CASNMGQLNEKLFF.

Comments on this clone: Other DNA sequences in this specimen translate into the identical CDR3. The chain links TRBV25-1 to TRBJ1-2; D is unresolved. This CDR3 is 13 amino acids long. V dropped 6 bases and J dropped 0 bases, with 8 bases sitting between them. Per the germline V gene, CDR1 is MGHDK and CDR2 is SYGVNS. The CDR3 region has the DNA TGTGCCAGCAGCCTCGGGACTAACTATGGCTACACCTTC. The encoded protein is CASSLGTNYGYTF.

This chain uses TRBV7-8 with TRBJ1-2; 9 bases fit TRBD1. J lost 4 bases, V lost 2 bases, and 5 bases had no gene match. CDR1 SGHVS and CDR2 FQNEAQ come from the germline V gene. The CDR3 length is 15 residues. CDR3 sequence reads: CASSLTGGALYGYTF. CDR3 nucleotides: TGTGCCAGCAGCTTAACAGGGGGCGCCCTCTATGGCTACACCTTC. Drawing the rest from reference TRBV7-8 and TRBJ1-2, the complete variable domain is GAGVSQSPRYKVAKRGQDVALRCDPISGHVSLFWYQQALGQGPEFLTYFQNEAQLDKSGLPSDRFFAERPEGSVSTLKIQRTQQEDSAVYLCASSLTGGALYGYTFGSGTRLTVV.

This sequence joins TRBV6-1 and TRBJ1-2; no definite D call. This CDR3 has 15 amino acids. V lost 6 bases and J 8 bases, leaving 22 bases between the germline ends. Germline CDR1 MNHNS, CDR2 SASEGT. The CDR3, as DNA: TGTGCCAGCAGACTCTCCGGGCCGCGGGTTAGAGGCTACACCTTC. Its translation is CASRLSGPRVRGYTF.

Regarding this clone: Within the sample, other DNA sequences also encode this same CDR3. The chain is built from TRBV19 and TRBJ2-7, with 8 bases identical to TRBD2. CDR3 length: 15 residues. Germline-derived CDR1 and CDR2 are LNHDA and SQIVND (reference sequence). J was trimmed by 4 bases and V by 1 base; bases with no gene match: 6. The DNA of the CDR3 is TGTGCCAGTAGTATAGTGGGTAGCGGGATGTACGAGCAGTACTTC. Protein product: CASSIVGSGMYEQYF.

The rearrangement joins TRBV2 to TRBJ1-1, with D possibly being TRBD1 (5 bases). V gave up 2 bases and J gave up 0 bases, with 10 bases separating them. Germline lookup yields CDR1 SNHLY and CDR2 FYNNEI. CDR3 length equals 15 residues. In DNA, the CDR3 is TGTGCCAGCAGTGAACGGGCAGGGATGAACACTGAAGCTTTCTTT. Translated: CASSERAGMNTEAFF.

The rearrangement links TRBV7-9 to TRBJ1-5; D is unclear. CDR3 length equals 12 residues. V lost 1 base, J lost 4 bases, and 2 bases lay in between. Germline V gene sequence: CDR1 SEHNR, CDR2 FQNEAQ (reference sequence). DNA of the CDR3: TGTGCCAGCAGCTTAGAAAATCAGCCCCAGCATTTT. Amino acids: CASSLENQPQHF. Combining the CDR3 with reference TRBV7-9 and TRBJ1-5 gives the whole variable domain DTGVSQNPRHKITKRGQNVTFRCDPISEHNRLYWYRQTLGQGPEFLTYFQNEAQLEKSRLLSDRFSAERPKGSFSTLEIQRTEQGDSAMYLCASSLENQPQHFGDGTRLSIL.

The chain employs TRBV5-8 and TRBJ2-1, with 7 bases fitting TRBD2. Trimming removed 4 bases from V and 5 bases from J; junction bases left unmatched: 6. Germline V gene sequence: CDR1 SGHTS, CDR2 YDEGEE. This CDR3 has 14 amino acids. The DNA of the CDR3 is TGTGCCAGCAGCCTCGGCCGGGGGGACAATGAGCAGTTCTTC. The encoded protein is CASSLGRGDNEQFF.

This clone showed up just a few times. The chain combines TRBV5-4 with TRBJ2-2; D uncertain. The CDR3 is 13 amino acids. Germline CDR1 is SGHNT and CDR2 is YYREEE (reference sequence). Trimming removed 1 base from V and 5 bases from J, with 6 bases in between. CDR3 residues: CASSLKWTGELFF. DNA of the CDR3: TGTGCCAGCAGCTTGAAGTGGACCGGGGAGCTGTTTTTT.

The chain carries TRBV5-1 and TRBJ2-1; D might be TRBD2 (6 bases). Germline V gives CDR1 SGHRS, CDR2 YFSETQ. Trimming pared 0 bases from V and 7 bases from J, leaving 17 bases between. The CDR3 covers 16 residues. The CDR3 bases are TGCGCCAGCAGCTTGGGGCGTGGGGGGATTGGTAATGAGCAGTTCTTC. Translated: CASSLGRGGIGNEQFF.

The chain combines TRBV14 with TRBJ1-2; D is unresolved. Germline CDR1 is SGHDN and CDR2 is FVKESK. This CDR3 is 12 amino acids long. The germline V and J ends were trimmed by 4 bases and 0 bases, with 3 bases remaining between them. CDR3 amino acids: CASSRANYGYTF. The CDR3 DNA reads as TGTGCCAGCAGCCGCGCTAACTATGGCTACACCTTC.

This clone is deemed medium-sized (0.01 to 0.1%). The chain recombines TRBV27 with TRBJ2-4; D not certain. Germline values: CDR1 MNHEY, CDR2 SMNVEV (reference sequence). The CDR3 sequence is 13 residues long. The V end was cut by 5 bases, the J end by 5 bases, with 10 bases between. DNA for the CDR3: TGTGCCAGCAGTGACCTGCCGGAAAACATTCAGTACTTC. Translating gives CASSDLPENIQYF.

This sequence joins TRBV2 and TRBJ2-7; D gene unclear. The length of the CDR3 is 13 residues. Germline-derived CDR1 and CDR2 are SNHLY and FYNNEI. V was pared by 6 bases and J by 0 bases, with 9 bases between. The CDR3 coding sequence is TGTGCCAGCAGGGTGGACCACTCCTACGAGCAGTACTTC. This gives the protein CASRVDHSYEQYF.

This sequence joins TRBV4-3 and TRBJ1-3, with 9 bases lining up with TRBD1. Germline V CDR1 and CDR2: LGHNA, YSLEER. J lost 11 bases, V lost 1 base, and 9 bases had no gene match. The CDR3 runs 15 residues. The DNA of the CDR3 is TGCGCCAGCAGCCAAGCCGGACAGGGGAGCACACCCATATATTTT. This encodes CASSQAGQGSTPIYF.

This sequence joins TRBV29-1 and TRBJ2-4; 9 bases are a match to TRBD1. The V and J ends lost 7 bases and 6 bases, in that order; junction bases with no gene match: 10. CDR1 and CDR2 (germline): SQVTM, ANQGSEA. The CDR3 is 14 residues long. The CDR3 reads CSGRTGENSNIQYF. As DNA, the CDR3 is TGCAGCGGGAGGACAGGGGAAAACTCAAACATTCAGTACTTC.